This is a list of T cell receptor beta chains from one sample in a study of T cells in tumors after PD-1 blockade. Profiled with immunoSEQ multiplex PCR; TCRdb holds only in-frame clones, not every one. The table has approximately 47,000 clones, 65% to 80% seen once. This material consisted of PBMCs, taken before anti-PD-1 therapy. These receptors were taken from a human donor with advanced basal cell or squamous cell carcinoma (not recorded which). CDR3s include the opening cysteine and the closing phenylalanine or tryptophan.

j_call,v_call,cdr3_aa
TRBJ1-2,TRBV6-5,CASSYVMGDGYTF
TRBJ1-1,TRBV7-9,CASTPFRDTEAFF
TRBJ1-1,TRBV9,CASSRQNTEAFF
TRBJ1-4,TRBV29-1,CSAEEGQGVFW
TRBJ2-7,TRBV28,CASSENSYEQYF
TRBJ1-1,TRBV29-1,CSGAQTMNTEAFF
TRBJ2-7,TRBV11-1,CASSLVGQGASYEQYF
TRBJ1-6,TRBV28,CASSLTGSLESPLHF
TRBJ2-7,TRBV3-1/TRBV3-2,CASSQDGGREMGSEQYF
TRBJ2-7,TRBV10-3,CAISGQGEQYF
TRBJ2-3,TRBV6-5,CASSSPGTGLDTQYF
TRBJ1-1,TRBV27,CASSFGTDMNTEAFF
TRBJ2-7,TRBV2,CASSVPRAPYEQYF
TRBJ1-2,TRBV7-2,CASSRGVGYGYTF
TRBJ2-1,TRBV3-1/TRBV3-2,CASSQARGGEQFF
TRBJ2-3,TRBV11-2,CASRHRMGQGLFTDTQYF
TRBJ2-7,TRBV5-1,CASSGTSNYEQYF
TRBJ1-4,TRBV5-5,CASSLFSGTGGEKLFF
TRBJ2-7,TRBV5-1,CASNLGDYEQYF
TRBJ1-4,TRBV19,CASRTGRTNEKLFF
TRBJ2-7,TRBV27,CASSFPGPTEGEQYF
TRBJ2-2,TRBV9,CASRKDTGELFF
TRBJ2-2,TRBV6-1,CASSDRRRDTGELFF
TRBJ1-2,TRBV19,CAPYRDLNYGYTF
TRBJ2-5,TRBV6-5,CASSRRRGETQYF
TRBJ1-1,TRBV11-1,CASRVGPNTEAFF
TRBJ2-5,TRBV12-3/TRBV12-4,CASTGGGLTQYF
TRBJ1-6,TRBV27,CASSLSNENSPNSPLHF
TRBJ2-7,TRBV6-6,CASSYGTDYEQYF
TRBJ2-2,TRBV10-3,CAIHMKEPNTGELFF
TRBJ2-3,TRBV11-3,CASSSLWSGETSTDTQYF
TRBJ2-2,TRBV5-4,CASSWDRGSNTGELFF
TRBJ1-5,TRBV28,CASKIGHRNQPQHF
TRBJ2-7,TRBV3-1/TRBV3-2,CASSGGWTVPYEQYF
TRBJ1-1,TRBV6-6,CASSTGQGSTEAFF
TRBJ2-3,TRBV19,CASRVSWTVEGTDTQYF
TRBJ2-1,TRBV6-6,CASSYSLYHLQFF
TRBJ1-2,TRBV28,CASSLMTDSPTGYGYTF
TRBJ1-4,TRBV24-1,CATSGTGDHEKLFF
TRBJ2-2,TRBV24-1,CATSDLPGQGKTGELFF
TRBJ1-2,TRBV21-1,CASSGGKWVGGDWYGYTF
TRBJ2-3,TRBV7-8,CASSWDRPTDTQYF
TRBJ1-2,TRBV6-5,CASSYYRGQTYGYTF
TRBJ2-5,TRBV5-1,CASSLEGLAHGGETQYF
TRBJ2-5,TRBV18,CASSRRGAQETQYF
TRBJ2-7,TRBV6-5,CASRSDGAIYEQYF
TRBJ1-5,TRBV29-1,CSVAENSNQPQHF
TRBJ2-7,TRBV11-3,CASSWGSQTYEQYF